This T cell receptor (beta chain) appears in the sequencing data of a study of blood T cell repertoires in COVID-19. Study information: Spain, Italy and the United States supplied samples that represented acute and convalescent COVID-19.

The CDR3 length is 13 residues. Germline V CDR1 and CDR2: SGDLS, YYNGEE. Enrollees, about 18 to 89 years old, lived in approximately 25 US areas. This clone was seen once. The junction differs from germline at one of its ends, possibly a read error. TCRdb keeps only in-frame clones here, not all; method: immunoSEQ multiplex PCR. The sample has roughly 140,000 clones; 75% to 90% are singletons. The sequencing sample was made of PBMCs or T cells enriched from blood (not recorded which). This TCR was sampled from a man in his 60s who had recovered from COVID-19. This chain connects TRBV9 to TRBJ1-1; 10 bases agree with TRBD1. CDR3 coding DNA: TGTGCCAGCAGCGAGAGACAGGGGGCTGAGGCTTTCTTT. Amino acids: CASSERQGAEAFF.